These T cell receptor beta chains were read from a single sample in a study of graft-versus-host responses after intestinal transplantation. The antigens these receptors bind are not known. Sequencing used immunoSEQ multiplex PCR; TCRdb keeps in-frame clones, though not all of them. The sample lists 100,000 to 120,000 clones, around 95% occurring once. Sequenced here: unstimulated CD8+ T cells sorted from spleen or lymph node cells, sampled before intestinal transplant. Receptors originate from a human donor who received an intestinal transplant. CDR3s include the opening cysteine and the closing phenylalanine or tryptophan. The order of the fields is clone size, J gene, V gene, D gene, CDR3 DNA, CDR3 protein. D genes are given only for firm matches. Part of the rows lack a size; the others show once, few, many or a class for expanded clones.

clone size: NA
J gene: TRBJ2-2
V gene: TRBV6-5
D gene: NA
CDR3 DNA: TGTGCCAGCAGTCCGATAGGGGCCGGGGAGCTGTTTTTT
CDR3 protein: CASSPIGAGELFF

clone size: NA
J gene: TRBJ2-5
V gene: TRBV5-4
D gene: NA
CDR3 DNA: TGTGCCAGCAGCTCGGTAGCGGTTCAAGAGACCCAGTACTTC
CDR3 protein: CASSSVAVQETQYF

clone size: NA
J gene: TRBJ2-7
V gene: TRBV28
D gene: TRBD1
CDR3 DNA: TGTGCCAGCAGGCTGGACAGGGGAAGCGCCTACGAGCAGTACTTC
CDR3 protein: CASRLDRGSAYEQYF

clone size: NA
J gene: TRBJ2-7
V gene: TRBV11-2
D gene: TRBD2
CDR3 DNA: TGTGCCAGCAGCTTAAGTCTAGCGGCCTCCTACGAGCAGTACTTC
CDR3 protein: CASSLSLAASYEQYF

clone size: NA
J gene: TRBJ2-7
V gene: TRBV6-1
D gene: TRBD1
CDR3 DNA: TGTGCCAGCAGTGAAGAAGGGGGCGGAATCTACGAGCAGTACTTC
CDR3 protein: CASSEEGGGIYEQYF

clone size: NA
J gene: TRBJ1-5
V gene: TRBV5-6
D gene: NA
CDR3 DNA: TGTGCCAGCAGCCCGGGAGGAAGCAATCAGCCCCAGCATTTT
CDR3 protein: CASSPGGSNQPQHF

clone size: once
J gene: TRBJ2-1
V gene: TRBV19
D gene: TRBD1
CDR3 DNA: TGTGCCAGTAGTATAGACCGACAGGGGGCGCAAGACAATGAGCAGTTCTTC
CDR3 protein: CASSIDRQGAQDNEQFF

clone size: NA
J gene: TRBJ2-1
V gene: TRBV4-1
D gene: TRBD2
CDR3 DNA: TGCGCCAGCAGCCAAGGACTAGCGTCCTACAATGAGCAGTTCTTC
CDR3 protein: CASSQGLASYNEQFF

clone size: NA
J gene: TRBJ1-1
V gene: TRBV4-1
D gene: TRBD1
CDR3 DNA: TGCGCCAGCAGCCAAGATGACAGGGGGCTTCGTGAAGCTTTCTTT
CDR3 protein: CASSQDDRGLREAFF

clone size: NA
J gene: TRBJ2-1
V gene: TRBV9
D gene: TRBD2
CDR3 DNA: TGTGCCAGCAGCGCCCAGACTAGCGGCCTCTACAATGAGCAGTTCTTC
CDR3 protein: CASSAQTSGLYNEQFF

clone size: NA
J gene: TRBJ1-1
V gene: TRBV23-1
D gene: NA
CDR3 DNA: TGCGCCAGCAGTCCCGCAGGGGAGGACACTGAAGCTTTCTTT
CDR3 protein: CASSPAGEDTEAFF

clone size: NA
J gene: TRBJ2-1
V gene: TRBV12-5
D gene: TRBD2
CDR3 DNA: TGTGCTAGTAGTCGCGGGGGTTACAATGAGCAGTTCTTC
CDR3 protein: CASSRGGYNEQFF

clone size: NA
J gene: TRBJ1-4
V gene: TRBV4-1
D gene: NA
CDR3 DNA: TGCGCCAGCAGCCCCCTCACCAGGGTGGATGAAAAACTGTTTTTT
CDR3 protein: CASSPLTRVDEKLFF

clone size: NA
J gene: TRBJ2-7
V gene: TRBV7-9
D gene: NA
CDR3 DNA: TGTGCCAGCAGCTTAGGTCTCGACAGGTCATCTTTCTACGAGCAGTACTTC
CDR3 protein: CASSLGLDRSSFYEQYF

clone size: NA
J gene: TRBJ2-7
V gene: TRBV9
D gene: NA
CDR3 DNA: TGTGCCAGCAGCTTAAAGGGGGAGCGAGCCTACGAGCAGTACTTC
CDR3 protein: CASSLKGERAYEQYF

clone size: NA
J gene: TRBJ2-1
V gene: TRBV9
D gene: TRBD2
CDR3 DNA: TGTGCCAGCAGCGCCTTTAGGGCTCTAGCGGGAGAATACAATGAGCAGTTCTTC
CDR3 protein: CASSAFRALAGEYNEQFF

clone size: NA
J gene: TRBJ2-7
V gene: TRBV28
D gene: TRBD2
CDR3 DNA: TGTGCCAGCAGCATGGGACTAGCGGGACCCTTATCCTACGAGCAGTACTTC
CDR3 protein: CASSMGLAGPLSYEQYF

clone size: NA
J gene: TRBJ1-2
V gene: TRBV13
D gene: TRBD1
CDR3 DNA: TGTGCCAGCAGCTCCCCAAGGACAGGATATGGCTACACCTTC
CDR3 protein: CASSSPRTGYGYTF

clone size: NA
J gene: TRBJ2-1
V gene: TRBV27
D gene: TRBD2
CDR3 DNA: TGTGCCAGCAGTTCAGGGAGCGGGGGAAGCTACAATGAGCAGTTCTTC
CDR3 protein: CASSSGSGGSYNEQFF

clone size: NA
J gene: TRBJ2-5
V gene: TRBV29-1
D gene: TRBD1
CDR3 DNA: TGCAGCGCCGGTCCGGGCAGGGGGAGTCAAGAGACCCAGTACTTC
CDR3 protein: CSAGPGRGSQETQYF

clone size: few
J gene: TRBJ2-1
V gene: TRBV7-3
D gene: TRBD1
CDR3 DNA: TGTGCCAGCAGCTTAAACAGGGGATCCTACAATGAGCAGTTCTTC
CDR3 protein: CASSLNRGSYNEQFF

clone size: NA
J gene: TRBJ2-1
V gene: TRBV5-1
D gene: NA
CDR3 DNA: TGCGCCAGCAGGACCCAGAATGAGCAGTTCTTC
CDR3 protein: CASRTQNEQFF

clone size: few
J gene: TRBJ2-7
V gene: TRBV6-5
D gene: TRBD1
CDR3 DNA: TGTGCCAGCAGTTACTCGACAGGGTTCCCCTACGAGCAGTACTTC
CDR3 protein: CASSYSTGFPYEQYF

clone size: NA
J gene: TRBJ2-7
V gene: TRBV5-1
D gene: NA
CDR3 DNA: TGCGCCAGCAGCTTGGGAGGTAGGGTCGAGCAGTACTTC
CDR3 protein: CASSLGGRVEQYF

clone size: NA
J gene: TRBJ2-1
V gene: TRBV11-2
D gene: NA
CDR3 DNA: TGTGCCAGCAGCATCCGGACGGGCAATGAGCAGTTCTTC
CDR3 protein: CASSIRTGNEQFF

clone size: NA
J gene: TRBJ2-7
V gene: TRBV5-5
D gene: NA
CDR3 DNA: TGTGCCAGCAGGACGACAGGGGACTACTCCTACGAGCAGTACTTC
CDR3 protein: CASRTTGDYSYEQYF

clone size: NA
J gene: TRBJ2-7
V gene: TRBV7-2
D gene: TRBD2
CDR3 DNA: TGTGCCAGCAGCTCTCTAGCGGCTTACGAGCAGTACTTC
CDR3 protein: CASSSLAAYEQYF

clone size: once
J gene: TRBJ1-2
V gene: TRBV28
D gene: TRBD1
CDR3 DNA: TGTGCCAGCAGATGGACAGGAGACTACTATGGCTACACCTTC
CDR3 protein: CASRWTGDYYGYTF

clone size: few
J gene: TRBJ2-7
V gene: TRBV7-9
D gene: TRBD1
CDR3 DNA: TGTGCCAGCAGCTTCCCCCGGGACAGGGACTCCTACGAGCAGTACTTC
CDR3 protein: CASSFPRDRDSYEQYF

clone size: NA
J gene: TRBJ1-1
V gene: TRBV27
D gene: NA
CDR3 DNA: TGTGCCAGCAGTATACGGGGGCCGAACACTGAAGCTTTCTTT
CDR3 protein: CASSIRGPNTEAFF

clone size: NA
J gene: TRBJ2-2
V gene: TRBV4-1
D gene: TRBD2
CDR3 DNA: TGCGCCAGCACCAGAGGGCCCAGCGGGGCCGGGGAGCTGTTTTTT
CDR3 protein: CASTRGPSGAGELFF

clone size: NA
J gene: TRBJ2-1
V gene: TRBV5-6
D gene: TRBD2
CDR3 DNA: TGTGCCAGCAGTATGTGGCTAGCGGGACCCTACAATGAGCAGTTCTTC
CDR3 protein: CASSMWLAGPYNEQFF

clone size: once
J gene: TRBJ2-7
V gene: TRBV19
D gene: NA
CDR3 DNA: TGTGCCAGTAGTCCGGGGCCGGCCTACGAGCAGTACTTC
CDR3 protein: CASSPGPAYEQYF

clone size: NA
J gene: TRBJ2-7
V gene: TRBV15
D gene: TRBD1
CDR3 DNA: TGTGCCACCGGACCCGGCAGGGGGCCTTACGAGCAGTACTTC
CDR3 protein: CATGPGRGPYEQYF

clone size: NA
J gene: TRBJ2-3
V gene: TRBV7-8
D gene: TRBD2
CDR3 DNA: TGTGCCAGCAGCTTTTATGAGGGAGGGAGGTCAGATACGCAGTATTTT
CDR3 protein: CASSFYEGGRSDTQYF

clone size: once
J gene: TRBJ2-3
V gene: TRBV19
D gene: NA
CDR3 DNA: TGTGCCAGTAGTCCCCGGCAGGGCCCAGATACGCAGTATTTT
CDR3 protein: CASSPRQGPDTQYF

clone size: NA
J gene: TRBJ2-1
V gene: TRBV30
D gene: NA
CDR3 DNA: TGTGCCTGGAACGTACAGGGTAGCTCCTACAATGAGCAGTTCTTC
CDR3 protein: CAWNVQGSSYNEQFF

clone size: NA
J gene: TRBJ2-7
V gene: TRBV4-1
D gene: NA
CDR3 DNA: TGCGCCAGCAGCCTCGGGACGAGATCGCCCAACTACGAGCAGTACTTC
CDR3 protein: CASSLGTRSPNYEQYF

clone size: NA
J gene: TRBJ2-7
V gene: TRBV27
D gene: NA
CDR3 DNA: TGTGCCAGCAGTTTAGCAGGAAACTACGAGCAGTACTTC
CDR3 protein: CASSLAGNYEQYF

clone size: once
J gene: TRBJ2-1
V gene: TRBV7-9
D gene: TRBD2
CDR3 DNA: TGTGCCAGCAGCTTCCCTAGCGGGAGCTCCTACAATGAGCAGTTCTTC
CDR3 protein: CASSFPSGSSYNEQFF

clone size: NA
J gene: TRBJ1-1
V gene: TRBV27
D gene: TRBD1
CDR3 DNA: TGTGCCAGCTCTTTATACCGGCAGGGGGATGAAGCTTTCTTT
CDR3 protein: CASSLYRQGDEAFF

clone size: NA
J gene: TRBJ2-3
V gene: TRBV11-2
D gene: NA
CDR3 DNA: TGTGCCAGCAGCTTAGGTCAGCGCCCCACAGATACGCAGTATTTT
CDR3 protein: CASSLGQRPTDTQYF

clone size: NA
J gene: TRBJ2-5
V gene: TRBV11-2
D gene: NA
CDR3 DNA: TGTGCCAGCAGCCCCGCGCGGGACGCGACACAAGAGACCCAGTACTTC
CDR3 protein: CASSPARDATQETQYF

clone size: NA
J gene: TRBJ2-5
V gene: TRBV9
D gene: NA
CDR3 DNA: TGTGCCAGCAGCGTAGAGGGTAATGGAGAGACCCAGTACTTC
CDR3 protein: CASSVEGNGETQYF

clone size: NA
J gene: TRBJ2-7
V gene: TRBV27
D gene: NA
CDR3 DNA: TGTGCCAGCAGTCAAATCCTCACTCGAGGCAGGAGAGTCCACGAGCAGTACTTC
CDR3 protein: CASSQILTRGRRVHEQYF